Reported below is one T cell receptor (beta chain). The antigen remains unidentified. This sample was taken from a study of T cells expressing NK-cell markers. Study results and limitations: For six donors, the dominant NKG2C+ clonotypes made up roughly 1.0-7.0% of their CD8+ T cells.

The CDR3 runs 14 residues. Germline CDR1 and CDR2: LNHDA and SQIVND (reference sequence). A 5'RACE template switching approach incorporating UMIs was used to make TCR beta cDNA. TCRdb re-called the 5' RACE reads; every CDR3 protein appears as one record, without DNA. The sample has a few hundred thousand distinct CDR3 sequences. The receptor was isolated from a man aged 18-30 years in good health. The rearrangement joins TRBV19 to TRBJ1-6; the D call from TCRdb, TRBD1, cannot be confirmed without DNA. Specimen: blood T cells: a sorted CD56 or NKG2C T cell subset, CD4+ or CD8+ T cells, or bulk PBMC T cells (not recorded which). CDR3 residues: CASAAGTVNSPLHF.